This TCR beta chain was retrieved from a study of long-term antiretroviral therapy in people with HIV. Only one count was recorded for this clone. One end of the junction fails to match germline, which may point to a read error. The CDR3 contains 15 residues. Investigators performed immunoSEQ version v3.0 at survey level. Clones were read by immunoSEQ multiplex PCR, and TCRdb kept only the in-frame ones, dropping some. The data contain 25,000 to 35,000 clones, around 96% of them seen just once; the ten biggest clones take up 6.5% to 10%. The receptor was isolated from a man in his thirties or forties with HIV. Sequencing was performed on unsorted PBMCs, taken more than 6 years after starting antiretroviral therapy. The rearrangement links TRBV5-3 to TRBJ2-6, with D hard to call. TRBV5-3 is an open reading frame whose function is uncertain. The chain's CDR3 is CASSLGNSGANVLTF. Here the CDR3 DNA reads TGTGCCAGCAGCTTGGGGAACTCTGGGGCCAACGTCCTGACTTTC.